The entry below describes one T cell receptor (beta chain). This receptor's antigen is unknown. Base qualities are not provided; no much larger clone lies one nucleotide away. Other nucleotide sequences from this sample produce the same CDR3. The CDR3 regions of human TCRbeta chains were analyzed by immunosequencing. The authors processed their data as follows. Repertoire TCRs were matched against a reference library of SARS-CoV-2-specific TCRs generated with the MIRA antigen-specificity platform. Breadth was defined as the fraction of unique TCRs that were SARS-CoV-2-associated. Depth was defined as the fraction of total T cells that were SARS-CoV-2-associated. Each spike-specific TCR was assigned to its reactive spike region and to a CD4 or CD8 class using the MIRA data. Log10-transformed breadth and depth values were compared by one-way ANOVA with Sidak's multiple comparisons tests. Entries here come from immuneACCESS through TCRdb and include only in-frame sequences with V and J called. Some clones fail to appear in such tables; in the studies checked, an unresolved V gene covers under half of the shortfall, and the cause of the remainder is unknown. V and J calls and clone size are copied from that table; D and trimming were computed from the DNA. This sample has 150,000 to 200,000 clones in its table, and around 92% of those were observed once. The ten largest clones add up to about 1.2% of the sample.

The intended sense of this specimen's time point label: baseline before first vaccination. Vaccinee samples came from UK trials COV001 and COV002, including a single-blind randomized controlled phase 2/3 trial of AZD1222 (ChAdOx1 nCoV-19) in healthy adults. For TCRbeta chain sequencing, PBMC samples were collected from trial participants at day 0 and at day 28 after the second dose. According to the germline V gene, CDR1 reads KGHSH and CDR2 reads LQKENI. The CDR3 holds 13 amino acids from the cysteine to the phenylalanine. Left in the record is the CDR3 DNA by itself, 39 bases read in frame from the first base. Unmatched junction bases come to 5, with V trimmed by 6 bases and J by 8 bases. This sample was included in a study of T cell responses to AZD1222 COVID-19 vaccine (dated by TCRdb to the early 2020s). With respect to the entire study: AZD1222 recipients given second doses at about 4 weeks or at about 12 weeks were pooled, since spike-specific TCR depth and breadth were not found to differ between the two schedules. TCR sequencing covered over 230 trial participants: about 210 given two doses of AZD1222 and 26 given two doses of MenACWY control vaccine. Enrollment into the trials was organized by age into subgroups of 18-55, 56-69 and 70-plus years, and those subgroups contained approximately 150, 30 and 60 TCR-sequenced participants, respectively. The research as a whole found: Most participants were white British and females outnumbered males, and the authors suggested that clonal diversity may have been underestimated. The 56-69-year group was small, and its depth increase did not reach significance, likely because of low power. Because no day 14 peak-response samples were available, repertoires were characterized only after the peak T cell response. After two AZD1222 doses, spike-specific TCR breadth and depth were significantly higher than at day 0 and than in MenACWY recipients. Conclusions about previously exposed vaccinees are limited, since just a handful of AZD1222 recipients were seropositive for SARS-CoV-2 at baseline. CD4 TCRs associated with the vaccine covered the entire spike protein, and the dominant responses were in regions 160-218 and 743-854. Epitopes outside the regions mutated in the B.1.351 and B.1.1.7 variants were reportedly recognized by nearly half of the unique spike-specific TCRs.

This clonotype was obtained from an adult in good health. The chain joins TRBV18 to TRBJ1-2, and 11 junction bases match TRBD1. The input for sequencing was peripheral blood, taken on day 0 of AZD1222 vaccination. CDR3 protein: CASSRRDRGGYTF. At the DNA level, the sequence is TGTGCCAGCTCTCGGCGGGACAGGGGGGGCTACACCTTC.